This T cell receptor (beta chain) was observed in a study of post-analysis software for immune sequencing data. At the level of the study: The disease courses spanned relapsing-remitting, secondary progressive and progressive-relapsing forms of multiple sclerosis. Study-wide findings and caveats: Comparison with controls showed significantly lower normalized Chao1 diversity in multiple sclerosis patients. Several TRBV segments were more frequent in patients than controls; TRBV5-6, TRBV5-1 and TRBV20-1 belonged to this group. The authors found that F measure strongly co-clustered same-batch samples.

Prepared libraries of TCR beta cDNA carried unique molecular identifiers. The T cell input of 1 to 10 million gave roughly 0.5 million cDNA molecules. In TCRdb, the PCR reads were re-called with MiXCR into one record per CDR3 protein. The table lists more than 500,000 distinct CDR3 sequences, under 40% of them singletons, with 4.5% to 7.5% in the top ten. CDR3 length: 14 residues. V lost 0 bases and J lost 5, with 10 bases in between. Germline V gene lookup returns CDR1 LNHNV and CDR2 YYDKDF (reference sequence). Details on this clonotype: As yet, its antigen is unknown.

Sample: blood. The J gene is TRBJ2-5, the V gene TRBV15, with unresolved D. The TCR sequence derives from a girl between 2 and 17 years old with multiple sclerosis. CDR3 coding DNA: TGTGCCACCAGCAGAGATAAGAGTTCGGAGACCCAGTACTTC. Its translation is CATSRDKSSETQYF.